The 21 T cell receptor beta chains in this list originate from one sample, sequenced in a study of blood T cell repertoires in COVID-19. The protocol was immunoSEQ multiplex PCR, while the TCRdb copy is restricted to in-frame clones and leaves out a portion. This sample yields some 290,000 clones, of which 75% to 90% are seen a single time; 2% to 2.5% belongs to the top ten. Material: peripheral blood. Every receptor here comes from a woman aged 50 to 60 who had recovered from COVID-19.

This CDR3 is CASSLGGMNTEAFF. For the CDR3, the DNA is TGTGCCAGCAGCTTAGGGGGGATGAACACTGAAGCTTTCTTT. The chain is built from TRBV7-3 and TRBJ1-1; a possible D gene is TRBD1 (5 bases). Germline lookup yields CDR1 SGHTA and CDR2 FQGTGA. The CDR3 is made up of 14 amino acids. Trimming pared 2 bases from V and 0 bases from J, leaving 7 bases between.

The rearrangement joins TRBV4-3 to TRBJ2-7; tentative D call: TRBD1 (5 bases). Germline lookup yields CDR1 LGHNA and CDR2 YSLEER. The V and J ends lost 0 bases and 2 bases respectively, with 14 bases between them. The CDR3 sequence is 16 residues long. Here the CDR3 DNA reads TGCGCCAGCAGCCAAGATAGAGGACAAGGGACCTACGAGCAGTACTTC. Amino acids: CASSQDRGQGTYEQYF.

This clone was counted between two and nine times. The rearrangement uses TRBV2 and TRBJ1-2, with D tentatively TRBD1 (6 bases). V was clipped by 3 bases and J by 8 bases, with 19 bases between them. Germline CDR1 and CDR2: SNHLY and FYNNEI. This CDR3 has 15 amino acids. The CDR3 nucleotides are TGTGCCAGCAGTGACGGGTTCAGGGGTAAGGTCGGCTACACCTTC. Encoded protein: CASSDGFRGKVGYTF.

The chain combines TRBV6-6 with TRBJ2-3, with TRBD1 as a possible D gene (5 bases). V was cut by 2 bases and J by 0 bases, with 9 bases left in between. The CDR3 runs to 15 residues. Germline V gene sequence: CDR1 MNHNY, CDR2 SVGAGI (reference sequence). The CDR3 reads CASSYGAASTDTQYF. The CDR3 DNA reads as TGTGCCAGCAGTTACGGGGCAGCTAGCACAGATACGCAGTATTTT.

The rearrangement uses TRBV9 and TRBJ1-2; D gene unclear. The CDR3 spans 15 residues. Germline-derived CDR1 and CDR2 are SGDLS and YYNGEE. V was trimmed by 8 bases and J by 2 bases, leaving 19 bases between them. The CDR3 reads CASAEAAAGNYGYTF. CDR3 sequence (DNA): TGTGCCAGTGCAGAGGCAGCCGCCGGGAACTATGGCTACACCTTC.

The chain uses TRBV12-5 and TRBJ2-7; D unresolved. V lost 7 bases and J lost 3, with 16 bases in between. Germline CDR1 is LGHNT and CDR2 is FRNRAP. CDR3 size: 14 residues. CDR3 amino acids: CASAKDSRLYEQYF. The CDR3, as DNA: TGTGCTAGTGCGAAAGACTCTCGGCTCTACGAGCAGTACTTC. Full variable domain (outside the CDR3, taken from reference TRBV12-5 and TRBJ2-7): DARVTQTPRHKVTEMGQEVTMRCQPILGHNTVFWYRQTMMQGLELLAYFRNRAPLDDSGMPKDRFSAEMPDATLATLKIQPSEPRDSAVYFCASAKDSRLYEQYFGPGTRLTVT.

This clone came up many times. The V and J genes are TRBV6-5 and TRBJ1-5; D ambiguous. Per the germline V gene, CDR1 is MNHEY and CDR2 is SVGAGI. The CDR3 has 13 residues. With 8 bases removed from V and 4 bases from J, the gap between germline ends came to 12 bases. DNA of the CDR3: TGTGCCAGCGGGTTGGAGAGAAATCAGCCCCAGCATTTT. Amino acid sequence: CASGLERNQPQHF.

The V call is TRBV20-1, the J call TRBJ2-3; perhaps TRBD2 as D (7 bases). Germline V gene sequence: CDR1 DFQATT, CDR2 SNEGSKA (reference sequence). Trimming cost V 4 bases and J 2 bases, with 19 bases left between them. CDR3 length: 16 residues. The CDR3 DNA reads TGCAGTGCTATTGACTTCGGGGGGCCATCCACAGATACGCAGTATTTT. This translates into CSAIDFGGPSTDTQYF.

V gene TRBV5-6 combines with J gene TRBJ1-1; no definite D call. The germline CDR1 and CDR2 sequences are SGHDT and YYEEEE. V was clipped by 0 bases and J by 8 bases, with 8 bases between them. CDR3 length: 12 residues. CDR3 residues: CASSLAGLEAFF. The CDR3 DNA reads as TGTGCCAGCAGCTTGGCAGGCCTAGAAGCTTTCTTT.

This sequence joins TRBV7-3 and TRBJ2-2; D is undetermined. The V gene's germline CDR1 is SGHTA and CDR2 FQGTGA. V was cut by 2 bases and J by 6 bases, with 13 bases left in between. The CDR3 sequence is 15 residues long. The chain's CDR3 is CASSLDPTGSGELFF. The CDR3 DNA reads TGTGCCAGCAGCTTAGACCCGACTGGATCCGGGGAGCTGTTTTTT.

The chain carries TRBV30 and TRBJ2-3; the D gene is possibly TRBD2 (5 bases). Germline V gene sequence: CDR1 GTSNPN, CDR2 SVGIG (reference sequence). Trimming pared 3 bases from V and 0 bases from J, leaving 13 bases between. The CDR3 consists of 15 residues. The CDR3 protein is CAWRPTRVSTDTQYF. The CDR3 DNA sequence: TGTGCCTGGAGACCAACGAGGGTTAGCACAGATACGCAGTATTTT.

The V and J genes are TRBV11-2 and TRBJ2-7, with TRBD2 as a possible D gene (5 bases). The CDR3 runs to 13 residues. Trimming pared 3 bases from V and 2 bases from J, leaving 8 bases between. From germline, CDR1 is SGHAT and CDR2 FQNNGV. CDR3 residues: CASSLTTTYEQYF. CDR3 sequence (DNA): TGTGCCAGCAGCTTGACGACTACCTACGAGCAGTACTTC. The full variable domain, completed using reference TRBV11-2 and TRBJ2-7, is EAGVAQSPRYKIIEKRQSVAFWCNPISGHATLYWYQQILGQGPKLLIQFQNNGVVDDSQLPKDRFSAERLKGVDSTLKIQPAKLEDSAVYLCASSLTTTYEQYFGPGTRLTVT.

This chain uses TRBV5-1 with TRBJ1-5; D gene unclear. The germline CDR1 and CDR2 sequences are SGHRS and YFSETQ. Trimming left V 0 bases short and J 9 bases short, with 16 bases between. This CDR3 comprises 15 residues. The CDR3 DNA is TGCGCCAGCAGCTTGGACGGTTCCCCTATTCGGCCCCAGCATTTT. Translated: CASSLDGSPIRPQHF. The full variable domain, in which reference TRBV5-1 and TRBJ1-5 provide the parts outside the CDR3, is KAGVTQTPRYLIKTRGQQVTLSCSPISGHRSVSWYQQTPGQGLQFLFEYFSETQRNKGNFPGRFSGRQFSNSRSEMNVSTLELGDSALYLCASSLDGSPIRPQHFGDGTRLSIL.

V is TRBV19 and J is TRBJ1-5, with D possibly matching TRBD1 (6 bases). Germline V gene data show CDR1 as LNHDA and CDR2 as SQIVND (reference sequence). The CDR3 contains 14 residues. Trimming removed 5 bases from V and 7 bases from J, with 15 bases in between. CDR3 nucleotides: TGTGCCAGTAGTCTCCGGGACACGGGCCAGCCCCAGCATTTT. Translation gives CASSLRDTGQPQHF.

The chain joins TRBV18 to TRBJ2-7; 11 positions match TRBD2. CDR3 length: 14 amino acids. J gave up 6 bases and V 4 bases, and 5 bases lay outside the gene matches. Germline CDR1 is KGHSH and CDR2 is LQKENI. The CDR3 loop is CASSLSGGGPEQYF. DNA of the CDR3: TGTGCCAGCTCACTTAGCGGGGGGGGCCCCGAGCAGTACTTC.

The chain combines TRBV27 with TRBJ2-1; tentative D call: TRBD2 (6 bases). CDR3 size: 14 residues. Germline CDR1 reads MNHEY; CDR2 reads SMNVEV (reference sequence). Trimming left V 8 bases short and J 4 bases short, with 15 bases between. Written as DNA, the CDR3 is TGTGCCAGCCACCGGGACTCTTCTTACAATGAGCAGTTCTTC. It encodes CASHRDSSYNEQFF.

V is TRBV5-4 and J is TRBJ1-1; a possible D gene is TRBD1 (5 bases). The CDR3 covers 13 residues. Trimming left V 10 bases short and J 3 bases short, with 16 bases between. Looked up from germline, CDR1 is SGHNT and CDR2 is YYREEE (reference sequence). The CDR3 loop is CAFKGAAYTEAFF. As DNA, the CDR3 is TGTGCCTTTAAAGGGGCAGCCTACACTGAAGCTTTCTTT.

The chain recombines TRBV14 with TRBJ2-5; the D gene is possibly TRBD2 (6 bases). This CDR3 comprises 14 residues. The V end was cut by 4 bases, the J end by 4 bases, with 13 bases between. Germline V gene data show CDR1 as SGHDN and CDR2 as FVKESK. This CDR3 reads CASSLTGGRETQYF. The DNA of the CDR3 is TGTGCCAGCAGCCTCACAGGAGGGCGAGAGACCCAGTACTTC.

The chain has TRBV5-1 and TRBJ2-5; 9 positions agree with TRBD1. This CDR3 has 15 residues. CDR1 and CDR2 from the germline V gene are SGHRS and YFSETQ. The V and J ends lost 4 bases and 8 bases, in that order; junction bases with no gene match: 12. The DNA of the CDR3 is TGCGCCAGCAGCCCGGGACAGGGTAGAATGGAAACCCAGTACTTC. Translating gives CASSPGQGRMETQYF.

The chain couples TRBV5-1 to TRBJ2-7; D possibly corresponds to TRBD2 (5 bases). Trimming shortened V by 1 base and J by 5 bases, and 13 bases separated the two germline ends. The germline V gene encodes CDR1 SGHRS and CDR2 YFSETQ. There are 14 residues in the CDR3. CDR3 sequence (DNA): TGCGCCAGCAGCTTGTTTGGGCTGGAGGACGAGCAGTACTTC. It codes for CASSLFGLEDEQYF.

The chain uses TRBV11-2 and TRBJ1-2; TRBD1 is a possible D gene (5 bases). CDR3 length: 14 residues. Germline loops: CDR1 SGHAT, CDR2 FQNNGV. Trimming took off 5 bases at V and 4 bases at J, with 14 bases between the two ends. CDR3 sequence: CASSPTGGSYGYTF. CDR3 in DNA: TGTGCCAGCAGCCCCACCGGGGGGAGCTATGGCTACACCTTC.